These 15 T cell receptor beta chains were sequenced from one sample in a study of T cell repertoires in cytomegalovirus infection. Via MiXCR, TCRdb re-called the reads, giving one row per CDR3 protein. Among about 770,000 distinct CDR3 sequences listed, roughly 28% were seen once. No antigen has been assigned to these receptors. The material was cultured CD8+ T cells from PBMCs, obtained from culture after CMV antigen stimulation. The source of these receptors is a human donor in good health (CMV status not recorded). Some clones in this sample may be carry-over from other donors' samples.

This sequence joins TRBV6-6 and TRBJ2-1, with D perhaps given as TRBD1 or TRBD2 (7 bases each). This CDR3 comprises 15 residues. Deletions cut 6 bases from V and 7 bases from J, with 19 bases between. From germline, CDR1 is MNHNY and CDR2 SVGAGI (reference sequence). CDR3 DNA sequence: TGTGCCAGCAGATATACGACAGGGACTACGAATGAGCAGTTCTTC. It encodes CASRYTTGTTNEQFF.

As for this clonotype: This clone may be a read error of a much larger clone one base away. V usage is TRBV7-6 and J usage is TRBJ1-1, with D maybe TRBD1 (5 bases). Germline values: CDR1 SGHVS, CDR2 FNYEAQ. This CDR3 comprises 15 residues. The CDR3 protein is CANSLAPGPNTEAFF. For the CDR3, the DNA is TGTGCCAACAGCTTAGCGCCGGGGCCGAACACTGAAGCTTTCTTT.

This clonotype appeared a few times. The genes are TRBV7-8 and TRBJ2-2, with 8 nucleotides matching TRBD1. V lost 2 bases, J lost 1 base, and 6 bases stayed unmatched. Germline CDR1 and CDR2: SGHVS and FQNEAQ. The CDR3 has 17 residues. The CDR3 sequence is CASSLPATGENTGELFF. The CDR3 coding sequence is TGTGCCAGCAGCTTACCTGCGACAGGGGAGAACACCGGGGAGCTGTTTTTT.

This chain connects TRBV9 to TRBJ2-2; D uncertain. This CDR3 has 16 residues. Germline CDR1 is SGDLS and CDR2 is YYNGEE. Trimming removed 4 bases at V and 1 base at J, with 14 bases between. Here the CDR3 reads CASSTPPIGNTGELFF. DNA for the CDR3: TGTGCCAGCAGCACTCCCCCTATTGGGAACACCGGGGAGCTGTTTTTT.

This clonotype was picked up many times. The V and J genes are TRBV7-8 and TRBJ2-7; no definite D call. CDR1 and CDR2 (germline): SGHVS, FQNEAQ. V was pared by 5 bases and J by 3 bases, with 11 bases between. This CDR3 is built from 13 residues. For the CDR3, the DNA is TGTGCCAGCAGCATCACAGCATACTACGAGCAGTACGTC. Protein: CASSITAYYEQYV.

The chain recombines TRBV25-1 with TRBJ1-3; D is unclear. Germline lookup yields CDR1 MGHDK and CDR2 SYGVNS. V was shortened by 4 bases and J by 3 bases, with 19 bases between the two germline ends. The CDR3 is 17 residues long. CDR3 in amino acids: CASSVGVLWGDGNTIYF. The CDR3 DNA reads TGTGCCAGCAGTGTTGGAGTCCTCTGGGGAGATGGAAACACCATATATTTT.

In its sample, this clonotype was seen many times. The chain employs TRBV12-3 or TRBV12-4 and TRBJ2-6; D perhaps matches TRBD1 (6 bases). V gave up 10 bases and J gave up 0 bases, with 16 bases separating them. The CDR3 spans 16 residues. In DNA form, the CDR3 reads TGTGCCATCGGGACATTGGATATCTCTGGGGCCAACGTCCTGACTTTC. It yields the protein CAIGTLDISGANVLTF.

This clonotype was picked up many times. V is TRBV7-6 and J is TRBJ2-3; 10 nucleotides align to TRBD2. Germline CDR1 reads SGHVS; CDR2 reads FNYEAQ. CDR3 length: 18 amino acids. The ends lost 2 bases at V and 5 bases at J; junction bases unmatched: 13. The CDR3 protein is CASSLLWLAGAREDTQYF. The CDR3 DNA sequence: TGTGCCAGCAGCTTATTATGGCTAGCGGGGGCCCGTGAAGATACGCAGTATTTT.

This chain connects TRBV7-2 to TRBJ2-3; no reliable D call. Between the trimmed V and J ends, which lost 4 bases and 0 bases, there was a span of 17 bases. The CDR3 length is 17 residues. CDR1 is SGHTA, CDR2 FQGNSA, per germline. CDR3 coding DNA: TGTGCCAGCAGCTCCCCAATAGACCGCCTGAGCACAGATACGCAGTATTTT. It specifies CASSSPIDRLSTDTQYF.

This clonotype was seen many times. The chain employs TRBV11-3 and TRBJ2-2, with a possible D match to TRBD2 (6 bases). The CDR3 spans 16 residues. Trimming stripped 4 bases from V and 6 bases from J, with 18 bases between. Germline V gene data show CDR1 as SGHNT and CDR2 as YENEEA. The CDR3 loop is CASSSRRGSGPGELFF. The CDR3 DNA follows: TGTGCCAGCAGCTCCCGGAGGGGATCTGGCCCCGGGGAGCTGTTTTTT.

This sequence joins TRBV12-5 and TRBJ2-5; D is unclear. The CDR3 runs 14 residues. V was clipped by 2 bases and J by 0 bases, with 7 bases between them. Germline assignment: CDR1 LGHNT and CDR2 FRNRAP. CDR3 DNA sequence: TGTGCTAGTGGTTTGTACGGCAACCAAGAGACCCAGTACTTC. As protein: CASGLYGNQETQYF.

The gene calls are TRBV6-4 and TRBJ1-6, with D possibly matching TRBD1 (5 bases). Germline loops: CDR1 MRHNA, CDR2 SNTAGT. CDR3 length equals 14 residues. V was cut by 0 bases and J by 13 bases, with 13 bases left in between. The CDR3 here is CASSDSSGRDPLHF. As DNA, the CDR3 is TGTGCCAGCAGTGACTCGAGCGGCCGGGACCCCCTCCACTTT.

This clonotype was observed a handful of times. V usage is TRBV7-2 and J usage is TRBJ2-7; TRBD1 might be the D (6 bases). Germline CDR1 SGHTA, CDR2 FQGNSA. This CDR3 has 16 amino acids. The ends were cut back, 1 base at V and 1 base at J, with 14 bases in the middle. CDR3 loop: CASSLGQGIASYEQYF. Written as DNA, the CDR3 is TGTGCCAGCAGCTTAGGTCAGGGGATCGCTTCCTACGAGCAGTACTTC.

The rearrangement uses TRBV7-9 and TRBJ1-2, with D uncertain. From germline, CDR1 is SEHNR and CDR2 FQNEAQ (reference sequence). The CDR3 consists of 15 residues. Trimming took off 5 bases at V and 4 bases at J, with 17 bases between the two ends. CDR3 region: CASSPPGWGVYGYTF. The CDR3 DNA is TGTGCCAGCAGCCCACCCGGTTGGGGAGTCTATGGCTACACCTTC. Supplemented by reference TRBV7-9 and TRBJ1-2, the full variable domain reads DTGVSQNPRHKITKRGQNVTFRCDPISEHNRLYWYRQTLGQGPEFLTYFQNEAQLEKSRLLSDRFSAERPKGSFSTLEIQRTEQGDSAMYLCASSPPGWGVYGYTFGSGTRLTVV.

CDR3 sequence: CASSPGQGWAVGGGYNSPLHF. CDR3 nucleotides: TGTGCCAGCAGTCCTGGACAGGGTTGGGCGGTAGGGGGGGGCTATAATTCACCCCTCCACTTT. The chain combines TRBV28 with TRBJ1-6; 8 nucleotides align to TRBD1. This CDR3 contains 21 residues. Trimming took 5 bases from V and 3 from J; bases not matched to a gene: 21. Germline V gene data show CDR1 as MDHEN and CDR2 as SYDVKM.